The rows below give T cell receptor beta chains drawn from one sample of a study of PD-1 blockade in classical Hodgkin lymphoma. Profiled with immunoSEQ multiplex PCR; TCRdb holds only in-frame clones, not every one. Counted here are more than 30,000 clones, around 80% occurring once; the ten biggest clones make up about 9.4%. Sequenced here: peripheral blood mononuclear cells (PBMCs), sampled before the fourth cycle of nivolumab. The receptors stem from a human donor with classical Hodgkin lymphoma. CDR3s include the opening cysteine and the closing phenylalanine or tryptophan. Each record gives: clone size, J gene, V gene, CDR3 length, D gene, CDR3 DNA, CDR3 protein. A D gene is named only where the DNA matches it firmly. Clone size is shown for a subset of rows, as once, few, many or a class of expanded clone.

once,TRBJ1-1,TRBV7-3,13,.,TGTGCCAGCAGCTTCAACAGGGACACTGAAGCTTTCTTT,CASSFNRDTEAFF
.,TRBJ2-7,TRBV27,15,.,TGTGCCAGCAGTCCCGCGGTCCGTGCCCCCTACGAGCAGTACTTC,CASSPAVRAPYEQYF
.,TRBJ1-4,TRBV5-1,15,.,TGCGCCAGCAGCTTGTTGTCAGCAACTAATGAAAAACTGTTTTTT,CASSLLSATNEKLFF
once,TRBJ1-5,TRBV7-8,15,.,TGTGCCAGCAGCTTAGCGCCGCAGGAGAATCAGCCCCAGCATTTT,CASSLAPQENQPQHF
.,TRBJ2-3,TRBV5-1,15,.,TGCGCCAGCAGCTTGGAAGCCAGAGACACAGATACGCAGTATTTT,CASSLEARDTDTQYF
.,TRBJ1-4,TRBV6-1,17,.,TGTGCCAGCAGTGAAGACGAACAGGGCTACCTAGGAGAAAAACTGTTTTTT,CASSEDEQGYLGEKLFF
few,TRBJ1-4,TRBV2,13,.,TGTGCCAGCAATTTCAGGGGCGGGGAAAAACTGTTTTTT,CASNFRGGEKLFF
once,TRBJ1-2,TRBV5-1,13,TRBD1,TGCGCCAGCAGCTTGGGGACAGGGTATGGCTACACCTTC,CASSLGTGYGYTF
.,TRBJ2-3,TRBV9,13,.,TGTGCCAGCAGCGTAGACTGGGCTAGCGCGCAGTATTTT,CASSVDWASAQYF
.,TRBJ2-3,TRBV4-1,15,.,TGCGCCAGCAGCTATAGGGGTTCGGGCACAGATACGCAGTATTTT,CASSYRGSGTDTQYF
.,TRBJ1-5,TRBV7-9,13,.,TGTGCCAGCAGCTGGGACGGAAATCAGCCCCAGCATTTT,CASSWDGNQPQHF
.,TRBJ2-1,TRBV6-1,10,.,TGTGCCAGCAGTTTTAATGAGCAGTTCTTC,CASSFNEQFF
.,TRBJ1-6,TRBV6-5,15,TRBD1,TGTGCCAGCACCTACGCGACAGGGGCTAATTCACCCCTCCACTTT,CASTYATGANSPLHF
.,TRBJ1-5,TRBV4-1,17,.,TGCGCCAGCAGCCAAGAGGATCGTCAGTATAGCAATCAGCCCCAGCATTTT,CASSQEDRQYSNQPQHF
.,TRBJ2-2,TRBV2,12,TRBD2,TGTGCCATCCAGGGAGGGCCCGGGGAGCTGTTTTTT,CAIQGGPGELFF
.,TRBJ2-1,TRBV7-2,15,.,TGTGCCAGCAGCTTAGCGCAAGGGCGTCACAATGAGCAGTTCTTC,CASSLAQGRHNEQFF
.,TRBJ2-3,TRBV7-6,16,.,TGTGCCAGCAGCTTACGTCAAGGGATTGGCACAGATACGCAGTATTTT,CASSLRQGIGTDTQYF
.,TRBJ2-1,TRBV15,18,TRBD2,TGTGCCACCAGCAGAGAGAGTATCGGGGGGAACTCCTACAATGAGCAGTTCTTC,CATSRESIGGNSYNEQFF
.,TRBJ2-5,TRBV7-3,15,.,TGTGCCAGCAGCTTAGGGGGGTCAGGGCCAGAGACCCAGTACTTC,CASSLGGSGPETQYF
.,TRBJ2-1,TRBV19,13,.,TGTGCCACCTCAATAGGGGGAGGGCTCGAGCAGTTCTTC,CATSIGGGLEQFF
.,TRBJ1-3,TRBV10-2,15,.,TGCGCCAGCAGTTTAACCGGGACTATTGGAAACACCATATATTTT,CASSLTGTIGNTIYF
.,TRBJ1-1,TRBV28,14,.,TGTGCCAGCAGTTTAGCAGGACTAGGGGCTGAAGCTTTCTTT,CASSLAGLGAEAFF
.,TRBJ1-1,TRBV29-1,13,.,TGCAGCGTTGCTTGGACAGTGAACACTGAAGCTTTCTTT,CSVAWTVNTEAFF
.,TRBJ2-3,TRBV27,16,.,TGTGCCAGCAGTCCAACCCCAGGGCGCCTCCCAGATACGCAGTATTTT,CASSPTPGRLPDTQYF
.,TRBJ1-1,TRBV6-1,14,.,TGTGCCAGCAGTGGACGACAGGCGAACACTGAAGCTTTCTTT,CASSGRQANTEAFF
once,TRBJ2-6,TRBV5-6,14,.,TGTGCCAGCAGCCCGATCTCTGGGGCCAACGTCCTGACTTTC,CASSPISGANVLTF
.,TRBJ2-3,TRBV16,17,.,TGTGCCAGCAGCCAATCGACACTCCGTGATAGCACAGATACGCAGTATTTT,CASSQSTLRDSTDTQYF